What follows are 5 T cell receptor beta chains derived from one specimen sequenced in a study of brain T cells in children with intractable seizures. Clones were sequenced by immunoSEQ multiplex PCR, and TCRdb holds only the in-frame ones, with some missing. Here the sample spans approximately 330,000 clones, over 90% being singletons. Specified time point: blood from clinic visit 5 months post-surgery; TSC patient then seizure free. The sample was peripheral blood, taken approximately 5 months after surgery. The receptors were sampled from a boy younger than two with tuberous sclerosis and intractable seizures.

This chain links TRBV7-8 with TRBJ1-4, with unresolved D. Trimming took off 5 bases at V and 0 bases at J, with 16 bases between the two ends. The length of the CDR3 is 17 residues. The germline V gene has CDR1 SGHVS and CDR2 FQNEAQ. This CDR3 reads CASSPVASNPTNEKLFF. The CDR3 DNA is TGTGCCAGCAGCCCTGTGGCCAGCAACCCAACTAATGAAAAACTGTTTTTT.

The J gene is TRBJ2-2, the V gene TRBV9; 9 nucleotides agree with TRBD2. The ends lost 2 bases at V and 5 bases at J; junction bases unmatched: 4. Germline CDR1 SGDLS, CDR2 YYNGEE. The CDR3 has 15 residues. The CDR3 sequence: CASSVRGGGTGELFF. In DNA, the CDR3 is TGTGCCAGCAGCGTCCGCGGGGGGGGAACCGGGGAGCTGTTTTTT.

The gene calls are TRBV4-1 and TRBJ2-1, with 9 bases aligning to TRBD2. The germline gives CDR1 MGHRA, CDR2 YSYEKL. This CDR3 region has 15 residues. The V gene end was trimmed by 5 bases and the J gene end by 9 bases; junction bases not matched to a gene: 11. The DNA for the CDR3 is TGCGCCAGCAGCGGCAAGGCGGGAGGGCTTAGTGAGCAGTTCTTC. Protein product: CASSGKAGGLSEQFF.

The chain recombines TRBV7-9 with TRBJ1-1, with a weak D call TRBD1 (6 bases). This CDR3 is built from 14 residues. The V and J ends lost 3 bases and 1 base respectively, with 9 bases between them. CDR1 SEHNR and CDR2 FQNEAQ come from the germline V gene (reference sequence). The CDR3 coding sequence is TGTGCCAGCAGCTTGCAGGGGACGAACACTGAAGCTTTCTTT. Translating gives CASSLQGTNTEAFF.

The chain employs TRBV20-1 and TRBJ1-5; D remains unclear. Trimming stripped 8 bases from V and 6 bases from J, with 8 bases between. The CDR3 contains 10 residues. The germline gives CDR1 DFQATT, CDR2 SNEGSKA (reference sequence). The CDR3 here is CSFNGQPQHF. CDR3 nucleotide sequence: TGCAGTTTTAACGGTCAGCCCCAGCATTTT.